Each of the 10 T cell receptor beta chains below was sequenced from the same sample in a study of shared clonotypes between healthy human individuals. Terminally differentiated effector memory CD45RA+ cells were excluded from the naive CD8 cells, which were CD45RO-negative and positively selected for CCR7. The table came from immunoSEQ multiplex PCR; TCRdb's copy has only in-frame clones and leaves some out. The top ten clones hold about 1.6% of a sample with more than 2 million clones, 90% to 95% of them seen once. Sequencing used naive CD8+ T cells from PBMCs. The source is a man younger than 35 in good health. Some clones in this sample may be carry-over from other donors' samples.

With regard to this clone: The same CDR3 can be traced to other DNA sequences in this sample. The gene calls are TRBV6-1 and TRBJ2-1; D gene uncertain. CDR1 and CDR2 (germline): MNHNS, SASEGT. The CDR3 is 11 residues long. V was clipped by 1 base and J by 7 bases, with 2 bases between them. The CDR3 sequence is CASSEGNEQFF. CDR3 coding DNA: TGTGCCAGCAGTGAAGGTAATGAGCAGTTCTTC.

The rearrangement uses TRBV27 and TRBJ1-5; D remains ambiguous. There are 14 residues in the CDR3. Trimming removed 4 bases at V and 4 bases at J, with 11 bases between. Germline CDR1 and CDR2: MNHEY and SMNVEV (reference sequence). CDR3 protein: CASSYRARNQPQHF. In nucleotides, the CDR3 is TGTGCCAGCAGTTATCGGGCAAGAAATCAGCCCCAGCATTTT.

The chain employs TRBV6-6 and TRBJ2-7; no firm D call. The CDR3 contains 13 residues. Germline V gene sequence: CDR1 MNHNY, CDR2 SVGAGI (reference sequence). V was pared by 2 bases and J by 2 bases, with 7 bases between. DNA of the CDR3: TGTGCCAGCAGTTACGGGGTAACCTACGAGCAGTACTTC. Its translation: CASSYGVTYEQYF.

The chain employs TRBV9 and TRBJ2-1; weak D call: TRBD1 (6 bases). Germline V lookup: CDR1 SGDLS, CDR2 YYNGEE. Trimming removed 0 bases from V and 10 bases from J, with 14 bases in between. The CDR3 is made up of 14 amino acids. CDR3 nucleotide sequence: TGTGCCAGCAGCGTAGGGGACAACCCGGAGGAGCAGTTCTTC. Encoded protein: CASSVGDNPEEQFF.

The chain recombines TRBV6-6 with TRBJ1-1; D perhaps matches TRBD1 (5 bases). Per germline, CDR1 MNHNY and CDR2 SVGAGI (reference sequence). With 3 bases removed from V and 0 bases from J, the gap between germline ends came to 8 bases. CDR3 length: 14 amino acids. CDR3: CASSYQGVNTEAFF. The DNA of the CDR3 is TGTGCCAGCAGTTATCAAGGGGTGAACACTGAAGCTTTCTTT.

V gene TRBV29-1 combines with J gene TRBJ2-2; 8 bases are a match to TRBD2. The CDR3 is 15 amino acids. Unmatched junction bases numbered 10, after V lost 6 bases and J lost 4 bases. Germline V gene sequence: CDR1 SQVTM, CDR2 ANQGSEA. CDR3 coding DNA: TGCAGCGTACCTAATCGGGAGGGCACCACCGGGGAGCTGTTTTTT. Its protein is CSVPNREGTTGELFF.

The chain joins TRBV28 to TRBJ1-3; possible D gene TRBD1, 6 bases. V was trimmed by 4 bases and J by 7 bases, leaving 11 bases between them. This CDR3 is 13 amino acids long. Germline values: CDR1 MDHEN, CDR2 SYDVKM. CDR3 protein: CASSWDTGNTIYF. In DNA, the CDR3 is TGTGCCAGCAGTTGGGACACCGGCAACACCATATATTTT.

This clone came up once. The rearrangement joins TRBV9 to TRBJ2-3; 8 positions match TRBD2. The CDR3 extends over 14 amino acids. Germline values: CDR1 SGDLS, CDR2 YYNGEE. With V trimmed by 2 bases and J by 4 bases, 3 bases remained unmatched. Written as DNA, the CDR3 is TGTGCCAGCAGCGTTAGCGGGAACGCAGATACGCAGTATTTT. Translation: CASSVSGNADTQYF.

The gene calls are TRBV27 and TRBJ1-4; no reliable D call. The germline V gene has CDR1 MNHEY and CDR2 SMNVEV (reference sequence). CDR3 size: 20 residues. V was shortened by 8 bases and J by 0 bases, with 28 bases between the two germline ends. DNA for the CDR3: TGTGCCAGCCCAGTTTCATCTGACGGGGTGTGTCGTGCAACTAATGAAAAACTGTTTTTT. It codes for CASPVSSDGVCRATNEKLFF.

This chain uses TRBV5-4 with TRBJ2-2, with D perhaps matching TRBD2 (6 bases). CDR1 is SGHNT, CDR2 YYREEE, per germline (reference sequence). V shed 1 base and J shed 8 bases, with 12 bases lying between them. The CDR3 is 14 residues long. CDR3 in amino acids: CASSLKPGGGELFF. CDR3 in DNA: TGTGCCAGCAGCTTGAAGCCCGGAGGGGGGGAGCTGTTTTTT.